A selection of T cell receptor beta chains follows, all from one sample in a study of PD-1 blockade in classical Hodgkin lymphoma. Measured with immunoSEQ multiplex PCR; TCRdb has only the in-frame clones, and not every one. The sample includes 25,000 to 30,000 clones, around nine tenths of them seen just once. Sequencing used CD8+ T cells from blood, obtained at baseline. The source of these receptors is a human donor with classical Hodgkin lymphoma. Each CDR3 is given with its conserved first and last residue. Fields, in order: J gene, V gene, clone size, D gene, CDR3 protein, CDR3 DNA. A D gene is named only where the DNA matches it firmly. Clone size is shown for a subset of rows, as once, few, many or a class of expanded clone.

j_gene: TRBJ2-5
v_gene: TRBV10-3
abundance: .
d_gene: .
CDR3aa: CAISAWQADAIQETQYF
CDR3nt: TGTGCCATCAGTGCCTGGCAGGCGGACGCCATCCAAGAGACCCAGTACTTC

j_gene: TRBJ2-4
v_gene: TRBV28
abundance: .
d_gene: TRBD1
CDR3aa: CASSSPLGTGAVNIQYF
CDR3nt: TGTGCCAGCAGTTCCCCCCTAGGGACAGGGGCGGTAAACATTCAGTACTTC

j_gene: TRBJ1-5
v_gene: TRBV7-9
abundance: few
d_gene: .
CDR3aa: CASSLGGGYQPQHF
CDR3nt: TGTGCCAGCAGCTTAGGTGGGGGATATCAGCCCCAGCATTTT

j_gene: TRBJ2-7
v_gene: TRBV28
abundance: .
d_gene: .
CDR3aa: CASSIASYEQYF
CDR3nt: TGTGCCAGCAGTATAGCATCCTACGAGCAGTACTTC

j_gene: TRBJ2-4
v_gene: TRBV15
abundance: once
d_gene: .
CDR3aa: CATSIRKGTKNIQYF
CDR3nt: TGTGCCACCAGCATTAGGAAGGGAACCAAAAACATTCAGTACTTC

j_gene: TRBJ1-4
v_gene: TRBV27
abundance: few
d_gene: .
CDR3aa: CASRSNEKLFF
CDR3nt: TGTGCCAGCCGCTCTAATGAAAAACTGTTTTTT

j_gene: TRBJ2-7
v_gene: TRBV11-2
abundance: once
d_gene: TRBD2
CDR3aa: CASSLSGLAGDRYEQYF
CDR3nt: TGTGCCAGCAGCTTAAGCGGACTAGCGGGAGACAGGTACGAGCAGTACTTC

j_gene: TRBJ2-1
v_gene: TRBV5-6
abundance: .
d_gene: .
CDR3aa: CASSLALVSYYNEQFF
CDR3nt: TGTGCCAGCAGCTTGGCACTAGTTTCCTACTACAATGAGCAGTTCTTC

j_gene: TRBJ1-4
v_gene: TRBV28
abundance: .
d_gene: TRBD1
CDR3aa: CASNPWDSVNEKLFF
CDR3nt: TGTGCCAGCAACCCCTGGGACAGTGTTAATGAAAAACTGTTTTTT

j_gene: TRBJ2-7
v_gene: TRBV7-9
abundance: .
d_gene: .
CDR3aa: CASRPLRTGYEQYF
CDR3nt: TGTGCCAGCCGACCCCTCAGGACGGGATACGAGCAGTACTTC

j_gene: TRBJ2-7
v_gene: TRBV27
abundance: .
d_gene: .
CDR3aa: CASSFGSEQYF
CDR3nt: TGTGCCAGCAGTTTTGGGTCCGAGCAGTACTTC

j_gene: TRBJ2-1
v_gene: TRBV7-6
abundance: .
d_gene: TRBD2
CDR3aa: CASNTGTSGNNEQFF
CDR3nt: TGTGCCAGCAACACAGGGACTAGCGGTAACAATGAGCAGTTCTTC

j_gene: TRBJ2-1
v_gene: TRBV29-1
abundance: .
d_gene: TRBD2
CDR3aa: CSVRSASGMIGQFF
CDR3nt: TGCAGCGTTAGATCCGCTAGCGGGATGATCGGGCAGTTCTTC

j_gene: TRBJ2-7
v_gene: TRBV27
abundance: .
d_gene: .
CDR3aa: CASSFARRPSYEQYF
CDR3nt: TGTGCCAGCAGTTTCGCTCGACGCCCCTCCTACGAGCAGTACTTC

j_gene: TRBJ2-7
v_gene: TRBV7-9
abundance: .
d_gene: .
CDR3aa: CASSFLGYEQYF
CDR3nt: TGTGCCAGCAGCTTTTTGGGTTACGAGCAGTACTTC

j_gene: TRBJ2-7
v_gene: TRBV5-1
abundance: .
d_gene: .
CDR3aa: CASSSRTELYEQYF
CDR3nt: TGCGCCAGCAGCTCGAGGACAGAACTCTACGAGCAGTACTTC

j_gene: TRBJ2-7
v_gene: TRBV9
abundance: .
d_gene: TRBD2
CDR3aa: CASSAGLAGVHEQYF
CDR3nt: TGTGCCAGCAGCGCGGGACTAGCGGGAGTTCACGAGCAGTACTTC

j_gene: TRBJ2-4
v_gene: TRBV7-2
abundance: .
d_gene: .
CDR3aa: CASSLGLSLAKNIQYF
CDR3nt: TGTGCCAGCAGCTTAGGTCTCAGCCTAGCCAAAAACATTCAGTACTTC

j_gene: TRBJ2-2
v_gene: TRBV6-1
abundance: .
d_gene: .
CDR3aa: CASSVGELFF
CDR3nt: TGTGCCAGCAGTGTCGGGGAGCTGTTTTTT

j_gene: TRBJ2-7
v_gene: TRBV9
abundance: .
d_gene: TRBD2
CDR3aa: CASSLGLAVTYEQYF
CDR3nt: TGTGCCAGCAGCCTGGGACTAGCGGTAACCTACGAGCAGTACTTC

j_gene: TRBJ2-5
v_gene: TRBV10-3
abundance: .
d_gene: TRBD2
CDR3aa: CAISELLAGVETQYF
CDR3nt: TGTGCCATCAGTGAGTTACTAGCGGGAGTAGAGACCCAGTACTTC

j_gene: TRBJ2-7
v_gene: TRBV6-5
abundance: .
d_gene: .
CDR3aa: CASSYRGSGYEQYF
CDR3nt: TGTGCCAGCAGTTACAGGGGAAGTGGGTACGAGCAGTACTTC

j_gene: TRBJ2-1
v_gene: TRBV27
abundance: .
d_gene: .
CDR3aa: CASSFRTNVYNEQFF
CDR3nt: TGTGCCAGCAGTTTTCGGACGAACGTCTACAATGAGCAGTTCTTC

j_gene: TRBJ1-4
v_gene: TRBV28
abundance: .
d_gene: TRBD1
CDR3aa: CASSLYPGQTNEKLFF
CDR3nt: TGTGCCAGCAGTTTATACCCGGGACAGACTAATGAAAAACTGTTTTTT

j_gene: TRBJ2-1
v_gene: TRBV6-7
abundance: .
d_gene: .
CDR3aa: CASSSASEQFF
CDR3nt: TGTGCCAGCAGCTCTGCTAGTGAGCAGTTCTTC

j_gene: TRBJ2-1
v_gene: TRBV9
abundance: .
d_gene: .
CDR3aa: CASSVGSPRPQFF
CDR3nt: TGTGCCAGCAGCGTAGGCTCTCCTAGGCCCCAGTTCTTC

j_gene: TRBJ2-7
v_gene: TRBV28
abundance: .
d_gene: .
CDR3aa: CASHRDPFEQYF
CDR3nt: TGTGCCAGTCACCGGGACCCATTCGAGCAGTACTTC

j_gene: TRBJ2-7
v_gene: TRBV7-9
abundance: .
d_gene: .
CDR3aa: CASSPSGSYEQYF
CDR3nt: TGTGCCAGCAGCCCCTCAGGCTCCTACGAGCAGTACTTC

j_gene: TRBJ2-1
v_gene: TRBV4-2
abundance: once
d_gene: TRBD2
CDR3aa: CASSQGEGLEQFF
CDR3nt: TGTGCCAGCAGCCAAGGGGAGGGCCTTGAGCAGTTCTTC

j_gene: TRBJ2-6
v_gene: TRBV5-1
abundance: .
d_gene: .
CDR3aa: CASSPGLFGSGANVLTF
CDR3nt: TGCGCCAGCAGCCCAGGACTCTTCGGCTCTGGGGCCAACGTCCTGACTTTC

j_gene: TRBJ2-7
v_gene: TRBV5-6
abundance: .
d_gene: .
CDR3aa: CASSSPRGARAYEQYF
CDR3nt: TGTGCCAGCAGCTCTCCGCGAGGCGCCAGGGCCTACGAGCAGTACTTC

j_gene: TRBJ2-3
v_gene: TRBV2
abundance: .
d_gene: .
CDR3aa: CASRTGPGTDTQYF
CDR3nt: TGTGCCAGCAGAACAGGGCCCGGCACAGATACGCAGTATTTT

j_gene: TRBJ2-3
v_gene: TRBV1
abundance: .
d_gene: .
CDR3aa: CTSSQGGGGPVIADTQYF
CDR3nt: TGCACCAGCAGCCAAGGGGGGGGAGGGCCCGTTATTGCAGATACGCAGTATTTT

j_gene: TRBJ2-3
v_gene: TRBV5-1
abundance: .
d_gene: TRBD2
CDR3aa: CASSQIAGPTDTQYF
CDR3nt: TGCGCCAGCAGTCAGATAGCGGGACCGACGGATACGCAGTATTTT

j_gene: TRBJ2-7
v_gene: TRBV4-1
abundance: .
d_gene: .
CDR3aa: CASSQGNEQYF
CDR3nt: TGCGCCAGCAGCCAAGGGAACGAGCAGTACTTC

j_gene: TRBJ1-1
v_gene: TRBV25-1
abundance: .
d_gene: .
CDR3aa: CASSGDTSLNTEAFF
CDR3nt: TGTGCCAGCAGTGGAGACACGAGCCTGAACACTGAAGCTTTCTTT

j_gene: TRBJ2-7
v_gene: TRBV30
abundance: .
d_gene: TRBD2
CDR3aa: CAWSERGRSYEQYF
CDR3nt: TGTGCCTGGAGCGAGCGCGGGAGAAGTTACGAGCAGTACTTC

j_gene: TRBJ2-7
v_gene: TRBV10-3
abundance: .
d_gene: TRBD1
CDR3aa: CAISESTHSNRGDEQYF
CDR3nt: TGTGCCATCAGTGAGTCGACACACTCCAACAGGGGCGACGAGCAGTACTTC

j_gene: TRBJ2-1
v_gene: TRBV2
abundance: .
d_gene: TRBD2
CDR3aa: CASRSREGGLAGYNEQFF
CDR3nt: TGTGCCAGCAGAAGCAGAGAGGGGGGACTAGCGGGGTACAATGAGCAGTTCTTC

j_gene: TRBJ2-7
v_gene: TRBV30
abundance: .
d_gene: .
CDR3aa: CAWSTLGTGTAYEQYF
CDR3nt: .

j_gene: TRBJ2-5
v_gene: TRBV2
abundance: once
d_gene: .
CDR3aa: CASSGPSQETQYF
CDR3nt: TGTGCCAGCAGTGGCCCTAGTCAAGAGACCCAGTACTTC

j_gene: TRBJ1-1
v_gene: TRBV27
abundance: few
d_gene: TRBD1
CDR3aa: CAIGQAEAFF
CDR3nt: TGTGCCATCGGACAGGCTGAAGCTTTCTTT

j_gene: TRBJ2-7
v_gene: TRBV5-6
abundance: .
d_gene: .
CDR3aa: CASSLDGDWGSYEQYF
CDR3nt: TGTGCCAGCAGCTTGGACGGGGATTGGGGCTCCTACGAGCAGTACTTC

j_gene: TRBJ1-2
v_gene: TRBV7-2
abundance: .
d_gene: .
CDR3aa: CASSSGTGPSQVYGYTF
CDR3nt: TGTGCCAGCAGCAGTGGGACCGGACCCTCCCAGGTCTATGGCTACACCTTC

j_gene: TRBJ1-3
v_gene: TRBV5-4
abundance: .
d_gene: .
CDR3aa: CASSLRGETGNTIYF
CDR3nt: TGTGCCAGCAGCTTGAGGGGGGAAACTGGAAACACCATATATTTT